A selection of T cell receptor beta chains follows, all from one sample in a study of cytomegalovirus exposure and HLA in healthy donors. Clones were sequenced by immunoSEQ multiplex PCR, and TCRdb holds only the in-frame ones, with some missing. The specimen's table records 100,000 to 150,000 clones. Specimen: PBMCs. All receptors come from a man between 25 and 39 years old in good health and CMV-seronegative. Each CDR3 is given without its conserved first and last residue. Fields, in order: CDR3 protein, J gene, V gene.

ASTRGRTPVNQPQH TRBJ1-5 TRBV19
SVGPRTGLGGRVNEQF TRBJ2-1 TRBV29-1
AREGGGKYNEQF TRBJ2-1 TRBV2
ASSSDRNTDTQY TRBJ2-3 TRBV10-1
ASREWVTGELF TRBJ2-2 TRBV27
ASRPEAASSYEQY TRBJ2-7 TRBV11-2
ASSPRTGTYEQY TRBJ2-7 TRBV28
ASQGASRYNEQF TRBJ2-1 TRBV13
ASSLPGGTQY TRBJ2-5 TRBV7-2
ASSSAPLVNEQF TRBJ2-1 TRBV5-4
ASGNSAGALSGYT TRBJ1-2 TRBV7-9
ASSPLPQTGQPQH TRBJ1-5 TRBV28
ATEGDYEQY TRBJ2-7 TRBV28
ASSPTSGRGEQY TRBJ2-7 TRBV6-6
ASSSYGTNTGELF TRBJ2-2 TRBV27
ASKTGAVGAF TRBJ1-1 TRBV19
ASGRETGTQY TRBJ2-3 TRBV2
ASSRDEGTEAF TRBJ1-1 TRBV11-1
ASSGGQGYNEQF TRBJ2-1 TRBV11-3
ASIRDRGQGANVLT TRBJ2-6 TRBV2
ASSLPGVGNQPQH TRBJ1-5 TRBV7-8
AWSSDRKNEKLF TRBJ1-4 TRBV30
ASSQDTSGYYNEQF TRBJ2-1 TRBV4-3
ASSLVSSNTGELF TRBJ2-2 TRBV13
ATSRTVDGTNYGYT TRBJ1-2 TRBV15
ASSLSQGAYEQY TRBJ2-7 TRBV7-7
ASSGGQGTYEQY TRBJ2-7 TRBV2
ASGQGNAGELF TRBJ2-2 TRBV7-3
ASRPTRHDEQF TRBJ2-1 TRBV7-6
ASSNQNRDPYEQY . TRBV7-9
ASSLPDGGSSNQPQH TRBJ1-5 TRBV28
ASSPRGSNTGELF TRBJ2-2 TRBV7-6
ASSVGRGSYEQY . TRBV2
ASSIDREGHDEQY TRBJ2-7 TRBV19
ASSQKLTANTEAF TRBJ1-1 TRBV4-3
ASSLGPEGEGFYNEQF TRBJ2-1 TRBV7-6
ATRTGRSTDTQY TRBJ2-3 TRBV15
ASSLRQGPYQPQH TRBJ1-5 TRBV7-8
ASSGSGRGNEQF TRBJ2-1 TRBV5-1
ASSSRRTGSSYNEQF TRBJ2-1 TRBV28
ASSLNQARANVLT TRBJ2-6 TRBV5-4